This record covers a single T cell receptor (beta chain). Its specificity is not known. Each CDR3 protein is one row after TCRdb ran MiXCR on the reads. Of hundreds of thousands of distinct CDR3 sequences listed, around a sixth were seen once; the top ten hold more than 10%. The record originates from a study of T cell repertoires in cytomegalovirus infection. Whole-study findings and limits: HLA-C-restricted TCR beta clonotypes specific for CMV led the ex vivo response.

Sequenced sample: PBMCs. The TCR was taken from a human donor in good health (CMV status not recorded). Some clones in this sample may be carry-over from other donors' samples.

The CDR3 sequence is CSAPRPLPQYGYTF. The CDR3 region has the DNA TGCAGTGCCCCCCGCCCGCTACCTCAATATGGCTACACCTTC. This rearrangement joins TRBV20-1 to TRBJ1-2; D is unresolved. Deletions cut 6 bases from V and 5 bases from J, with 19 bases between. CDR1 is DFQATT and CDR2 is SNEGSKA in the germline V gene (reference sequence). This CDR3 contains 14 residues.